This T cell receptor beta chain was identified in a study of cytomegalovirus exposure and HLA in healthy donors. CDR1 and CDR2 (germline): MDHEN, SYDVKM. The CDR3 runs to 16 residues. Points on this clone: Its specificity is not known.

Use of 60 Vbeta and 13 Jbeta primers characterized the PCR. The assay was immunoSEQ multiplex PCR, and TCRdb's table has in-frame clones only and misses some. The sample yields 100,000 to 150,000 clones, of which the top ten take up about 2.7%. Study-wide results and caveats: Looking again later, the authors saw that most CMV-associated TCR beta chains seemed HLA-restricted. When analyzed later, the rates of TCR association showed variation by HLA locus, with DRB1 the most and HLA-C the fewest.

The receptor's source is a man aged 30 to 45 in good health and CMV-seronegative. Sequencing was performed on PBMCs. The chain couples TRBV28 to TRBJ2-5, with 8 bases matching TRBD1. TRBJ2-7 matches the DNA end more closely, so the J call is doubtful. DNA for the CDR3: TGTGCCAGCAGTAACTTAATGACAGGGGACTCCTACGAGCAGTACTTC. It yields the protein CASSNLMTGDSYEQYF.